This TCR beta chain was identified in a study of CD8+ T cells in alopecia areata. The CDR3 contains 12 residues. V was pared by 8 bases and J by 7 bases, with 11 bases between. The germline CDR1 and CDR2 sequences are LNHDA and SQIVND (reference sequence). The authors extracted RNA and reverse transcribed it into cDNA as the sequencing template. Some clones are missing from TCRdb's copy, which holds only in-frame ones; the method was immunoSEQ multiplex PCR. The sample yields fewer than 250,000 clones, 40% to 45% seen once. Treatment defined: oral pan-JAK inhibitor, 5-10 mg twice daily. The sequenced sample was CD4+ T cells sorted from blood, obtained at approximately week 37, from a patient treated with tofacitinib. The source is a human donor with alopecia areata. The J gene is TRBJ2-2, the V gene TRBV19, with D uncertain. Here the CDR3 DNA reads TGTGCCAGTGGAAAAGAAGGCGGGGAGCTGTTTTTT. Encoded protein: CASGKEGGELFF.